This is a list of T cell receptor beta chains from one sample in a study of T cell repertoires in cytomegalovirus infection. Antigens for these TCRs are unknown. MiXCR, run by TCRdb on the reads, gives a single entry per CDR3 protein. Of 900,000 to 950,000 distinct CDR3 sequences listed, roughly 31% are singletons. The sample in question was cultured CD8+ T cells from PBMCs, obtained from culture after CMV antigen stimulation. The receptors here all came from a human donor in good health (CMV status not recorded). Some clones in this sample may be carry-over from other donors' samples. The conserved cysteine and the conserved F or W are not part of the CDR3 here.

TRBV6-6,ASTPLQGVGNQPQH
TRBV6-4,ASSWGANNEQF
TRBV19,ASSIGLANEQF
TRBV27,ASSLSIQSNEKLF
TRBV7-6,ASSPGTGGLEQF
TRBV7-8,ASSRPQSGGFKNIQY
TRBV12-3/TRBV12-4,ASQFKVVEGQSSYNEQF
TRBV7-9,ASSETSGAQETQY
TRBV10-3,AISEKLAGGGYEQY
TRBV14,ASSPWKSRTDTQY
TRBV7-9,ASSLEGVGGTGELF
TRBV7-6,ASSSQDGTGRYGYT
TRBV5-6,ASSGGPHLYNEQF
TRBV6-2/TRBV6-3,ASRERGGYGTDTQY
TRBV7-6,ASSLGWTGGMNTEAF
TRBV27,ASSLLPGENEQF
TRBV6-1,ASRSREGVIYEQY
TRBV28,ASSLKTRTGFWETQY
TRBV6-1,ASSGQGIVETQY
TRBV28,ASSPAGGLETQY
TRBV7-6,ASSLEAQGYNEQF
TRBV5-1,ASSLDPQGADTQY
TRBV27,ASSLSQGSPLH
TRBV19,ASSIDLSASQHYGYT
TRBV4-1,ASSQVANEQY
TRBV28,ASSLKVGGRDTEAF
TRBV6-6,ASSSREQGGPQETQY
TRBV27,ASSLKIPGLTKETQY
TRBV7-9,ASSLHSGELF
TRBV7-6,ASSPRTGGASTEAF
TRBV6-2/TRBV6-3,ANSYPGYPNTGELF
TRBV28,ASSDRGYEKLF
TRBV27,ASSRGSGNTIY